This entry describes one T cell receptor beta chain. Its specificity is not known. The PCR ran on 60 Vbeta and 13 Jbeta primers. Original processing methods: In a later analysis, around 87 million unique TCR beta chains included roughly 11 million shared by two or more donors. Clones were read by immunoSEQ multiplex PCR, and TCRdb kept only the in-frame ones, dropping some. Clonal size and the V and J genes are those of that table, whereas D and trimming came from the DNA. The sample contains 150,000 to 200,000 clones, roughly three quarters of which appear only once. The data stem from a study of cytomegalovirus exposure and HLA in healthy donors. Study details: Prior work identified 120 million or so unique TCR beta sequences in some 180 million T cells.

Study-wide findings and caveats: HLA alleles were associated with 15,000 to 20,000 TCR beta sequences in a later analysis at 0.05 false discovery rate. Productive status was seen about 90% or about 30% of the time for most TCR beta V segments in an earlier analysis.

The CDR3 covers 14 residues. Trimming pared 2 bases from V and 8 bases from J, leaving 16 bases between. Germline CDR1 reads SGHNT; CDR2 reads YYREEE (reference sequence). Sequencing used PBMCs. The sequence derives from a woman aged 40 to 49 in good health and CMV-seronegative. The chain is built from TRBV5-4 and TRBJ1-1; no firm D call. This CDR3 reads CASSFFSWGGEAFF. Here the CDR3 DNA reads TGTGCCAGCAGCTTTTTCTCATGGGGAGGAGAAGCTTTCTTT.